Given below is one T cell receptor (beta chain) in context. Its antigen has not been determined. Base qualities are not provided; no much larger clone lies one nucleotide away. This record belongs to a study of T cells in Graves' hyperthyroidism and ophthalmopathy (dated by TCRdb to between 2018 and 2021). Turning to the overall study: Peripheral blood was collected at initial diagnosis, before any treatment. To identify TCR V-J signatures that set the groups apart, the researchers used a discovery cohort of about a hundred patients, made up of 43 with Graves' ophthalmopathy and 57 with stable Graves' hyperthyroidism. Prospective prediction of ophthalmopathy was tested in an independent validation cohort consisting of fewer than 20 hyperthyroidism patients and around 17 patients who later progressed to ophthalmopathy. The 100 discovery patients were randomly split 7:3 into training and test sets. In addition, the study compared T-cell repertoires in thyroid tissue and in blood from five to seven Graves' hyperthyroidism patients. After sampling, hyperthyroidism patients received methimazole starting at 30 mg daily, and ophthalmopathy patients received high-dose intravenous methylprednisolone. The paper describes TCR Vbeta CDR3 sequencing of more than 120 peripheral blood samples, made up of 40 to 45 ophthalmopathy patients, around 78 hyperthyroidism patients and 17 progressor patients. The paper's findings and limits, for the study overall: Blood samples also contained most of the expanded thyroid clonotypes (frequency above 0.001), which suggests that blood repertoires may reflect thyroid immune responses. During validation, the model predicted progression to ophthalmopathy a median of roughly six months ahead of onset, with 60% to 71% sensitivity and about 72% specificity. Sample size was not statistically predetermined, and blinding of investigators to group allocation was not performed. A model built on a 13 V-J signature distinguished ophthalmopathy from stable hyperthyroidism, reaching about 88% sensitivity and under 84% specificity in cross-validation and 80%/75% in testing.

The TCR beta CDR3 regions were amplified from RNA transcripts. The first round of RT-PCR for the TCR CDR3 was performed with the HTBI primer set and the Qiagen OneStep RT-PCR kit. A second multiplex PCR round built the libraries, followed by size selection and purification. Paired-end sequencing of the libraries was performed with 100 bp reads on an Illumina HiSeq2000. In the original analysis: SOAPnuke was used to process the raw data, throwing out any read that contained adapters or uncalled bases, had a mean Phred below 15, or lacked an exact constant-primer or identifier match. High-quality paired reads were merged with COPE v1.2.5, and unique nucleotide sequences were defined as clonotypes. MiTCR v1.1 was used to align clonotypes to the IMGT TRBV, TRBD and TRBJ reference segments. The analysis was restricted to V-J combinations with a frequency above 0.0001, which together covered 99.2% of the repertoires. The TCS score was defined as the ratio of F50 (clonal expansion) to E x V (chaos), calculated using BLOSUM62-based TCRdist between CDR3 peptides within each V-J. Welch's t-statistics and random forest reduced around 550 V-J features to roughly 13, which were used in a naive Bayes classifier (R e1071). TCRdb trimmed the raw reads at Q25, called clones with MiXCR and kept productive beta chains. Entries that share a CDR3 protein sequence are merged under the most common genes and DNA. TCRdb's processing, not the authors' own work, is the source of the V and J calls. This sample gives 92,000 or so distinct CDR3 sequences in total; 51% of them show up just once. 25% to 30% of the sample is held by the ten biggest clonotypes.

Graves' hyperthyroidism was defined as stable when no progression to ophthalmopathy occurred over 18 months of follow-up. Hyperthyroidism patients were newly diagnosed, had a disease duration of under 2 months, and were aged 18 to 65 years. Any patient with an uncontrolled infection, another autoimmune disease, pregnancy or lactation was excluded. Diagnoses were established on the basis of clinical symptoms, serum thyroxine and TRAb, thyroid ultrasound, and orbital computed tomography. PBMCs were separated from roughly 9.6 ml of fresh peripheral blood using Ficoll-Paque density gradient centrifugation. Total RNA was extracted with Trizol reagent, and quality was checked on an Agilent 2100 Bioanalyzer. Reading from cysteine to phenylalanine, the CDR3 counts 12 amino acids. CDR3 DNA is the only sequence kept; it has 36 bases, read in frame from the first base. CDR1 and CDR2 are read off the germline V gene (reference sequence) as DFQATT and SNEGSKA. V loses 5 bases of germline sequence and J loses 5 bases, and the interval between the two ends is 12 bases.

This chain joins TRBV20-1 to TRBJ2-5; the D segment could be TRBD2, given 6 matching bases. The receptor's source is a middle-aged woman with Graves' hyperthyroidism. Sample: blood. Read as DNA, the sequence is TGCAGTGCTGCCGGGGGTGAGGAGACCCAGTACTTC. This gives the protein CSAAGGEETQYF.